The next 22 T cell receptor beta chains were all read from a single sample in a study of beta chain features in type 1 diabetes. Sequencing targeted expressed TCRB transcripts, as all isolated RNA had been reverse transcribed. Sequenced by immunoSEQ multiplex PCR; TCRdb stores in-frame clones only, minus some. The sample includes about 250,000 clones, 14% of them seen just once. The source material was naive CD4+ T cells from blood. Receptors originate from a woman between 40 and 55 years old in good health.

The chain links TRBV19 to TRBJ1-4, with TRBD1 as a possible D gene (5 bases). Germline CDR1 is LNHDA and CDR2 is SQIVND (reference sequence). This CDR3 is 18 amino acids long. The V end lost 3 bases, the J end lost 3 bases, and 20 bases lay between the germline ends. This CDR3 is CASSMGPRGRPSNEKLFF. The CDR3 nucleotides read TGTGCCAGTAGTATGGGGCCCCGGGGGAGGCCTTCTAATGAAAAACTGTTTTTT.

The chain joins TRBV19 to TRBJ1-1, with a weak D call TRBD1 (5 bases). The CDR3 consists of 13 residues. Germline V gives CDR1 LNHDA, CDR2 SQIVND (reference sequence). Deletions cut 6 bases from V and 2 bases from J, with 10 bases between. The CDR3 coding sequence is TGTGCCAGTAGGGATGACAGAAACACTGAAGCTTTCTTT. Translated: CASRDDRNTEAFF.

This clone was seen a handful of times. The chain joins TRBV11-2 to TRBJ1-1; D gene ambiguous. This CDR3 is 17 amino acids long. Per the germline V gene, CDR1 is SGHAT and CDR2 is FQNNGV. V lost 2 bases and J 0 bases, leaving 16 bases between the germline ends. The CDR3 region has the DNA TGTGCCAGCAGCTTAAGAGGGTTGAAGCTCATGAACACTGAAGCTTTCTTT. As protein: CASSLRGLKLMNTEAFF.

This sequence joins TRBV11-2 and TRBJ2-1, with a possible D match to TRBD1 (8 bases). The V and J ends lost 5 bases and 8 bases respectively, with 16 bases between them. The CDR3 extends over 14 amino acids. Germline lookup yields CDR1 SGHAT and CDR2 FQNNGV. CDR3 loop: CASSPWTGRDEQFF. The CDR3 bases are TGTGCCAGCAGCCCCTGGACAGGGAGGGATGAGCAGTTCTTC.

The genes are TRBV15 and TRBJ2-3, with D perhaps TRBD2 (6 bases). The CDR3 consists of 13 residues. V was clipped by 6 bases and J by 0 bases, with 7 bases between them. Germline V CDR1 and CDR2: LNHNV, YYDKDF (reference sequence). The CDR3 DNA is TGTGCCACCAGGGGGACTAGCACAGATACGCAGTATTTT. Translated: CATRGTSTDTQYF.

This clone was detected a few times. The V and J genes are TRBV10-3 and TRBJ2-3; no clear D. V lost 6 bases to trimming and J lost 6 bases, with 7 bases between them. The CDR3 covers 11 residues. CDR1 is ENHRY, CDR2 SYGVKD, per germline. The CDR3 DNA reads TGTGCCATCAGCACTACGGATACGCAGTATTTT. The encoded protein is CAISTTDTQYF.

This clone was observed a handful of times. This rearrangement joins TRBV28 to TRBJ2-7; D gene ambiguous. V shed 7 bases and J shed 2 bases, with 6 bases lying between them. Per germline, CDR1 MDHEN and CDR2 SYDVKM. The CDR3 length is 11 residues. The CDR3: CASTGTYEQYF. In DNA, the CDR3 is TGTGCCAGCACAGGAACCTACGAGCAGTACTTC.

This clone has just a few counts. The CDR3 is CAAGRGGPETQYF. CDR3 DNA: TGTGCCGCGGGGCGGGGGGGCCCTGAGACCCAGTACTTC. The chain couples TRBV6-5 to TRBJ2-5; 9 bases line up with TRBD2. The CDR3 contains 13 residues. Germline trimming cut 11 bases from V and 5 bases from J; bases unmatched to any gene: 9. Germline V lookup: CDR1 MNHEY, CDR2 SVGAGI.

This clone was found a few times. As DNA, the CDR3 is TGTGCCAGCAGTGAAGCGCTTTTGACGGGGGGCACAGATACGCAGTATTTT. Amino acids: CASSEALLTGGTDTQYF. The rearrangement links TRBV6-1 to TRBJ2-3, with a possible D match to TRBD2 (6 bases). Trimming pared 0 bases from V and 1 base from J, leaving 14 bases between. The CDR3 runs to 17 residues. CDR1 is MNHNS, CDR2 SASEGT, per germline.

A few counts support this clone. The gene calls are TRBV4-3 and TRBJ1-2, with a tentative D call TRBD1 (6 bases). V lost 1 base to trimming and J lost 4 bases, with 16 bases between them. The V gene's germline CDR1 is LGHNA and CDR2 YSLEER. The CDR3 contains 16 residues. The CDR3 DNA is TGCGCCAGCAGCCAAGCCTCAGGGGAATATAGCTATGGCTACACCTTC. Protein product: CASSQASGEYSYGYTF.

This clone was seen more than once but under ten times. V is TRBV27 and J is TRBJ2-7; TRBD1 might be the D (6 bases). The V gene's germline CDR1 is MNHEY and CDR2 SMNVEV (reference sequence). V shed 6 bases and J shed 4 bases, with 13 bases lying between them. CDR3 length: 13 residues. The CDR3 spells CASRPQGYYEQYF. The CDR3 DNA reads as TGTGCCAGCAGGCCTCAGGGGTATTACGAGCAGTACTTC.

With respect to this clone: Other DNA sequences in the sample encode the same CDR3. The chain couples TRBV29-1 to TRBJ1-5; 10 bases are shared with TRBD1. Trimming cost V 6 bases and J 6 bases; bases outside gene matches: 5. The germline V gene has CDR1 SQVTM and CDR2 ANQGSEA. The CDR3 length is 13 residues. For the CDR3, the DNA is TGCAGCGTCGGACAGGGGGTGGGTCAGCCCCAGCATTTT. It codes for CSVGQGVGQPQHF. The full variable domain, with the rest looked up from reference TRBV29-1 and TRBJ1-5, is SAVISQKPSRDICQRGTSLTIQCQVDSQVTMMFWYRQQPGQSLTLIATANQGSEATYESGFVIDKFPISRPNLTFSTLTVSNMSPEDSSIYLCSVGQGVGQPQHFGDGTRLSIL.

The rearrangement uses TRBV5-1 and TRBJ1-1, with TRBD1 as a possible D gene (5 bases). Germline V lookup: CDR1 SGHRS, CDR2 YFSETQ. Trimming stripped 4 bases from V and 6 bases from J, with 16 bases between. CDR3 length: 14 amino acids. The chain's CDR3 is CASSPGGAVAEAFF. The CDR3 DNA reads as TGCGCCAGCAGCCCTGGAGGGGCAGTCGCTGAAGCTTTCTTT.

The chain couples TRBV2 to TRBJ1-2, with D maybe TRBD1 (6 bases). V shed 4 bases and J shed 1 base, with 10 bases lying between them. Germline CDR1 and CDR2: SNHLY and FYNNEI. The length of the CDR3 is 14 residues. The CDR3 region has the DNA TGTGCCAGCAGTGTTGGGACATATAACTATGGCTACACCTTC. This sequence encodes CASSVGTYNYGYTF.

The chain is built from TRBV21-1 and TRBJ2-7; the table's D call of TRBD1 was not tested on the DNA. The J call is in doubt because the DNA end fits TRBJ2-5 better. TRBV21-1 is a pseudogene. This CDR3 is 12 amino acids long. In DNA, the CDR3 is TGTGCCAGCGGCTTAGGACAAGAGACCCAGTACTTC. Its protein product is CASGLGQETQYF.

This sequence joins TRBV5-6 and TRBJ2-5; unclear D gene. The CDR3 sequence is 15 residues long. V was trimmed by 4 bases and J by 3 bases, leaving 16 bases between them. The germline CDR1 and CDR2 sequences are SGHDT and YYEEEE. The CDR3 sequence: CASSPFPRTKETQYF. Written as DNA, the CDR3 is TGTGCCAGCAGCCCCTTCCCTCGAACTAAAGAGACCCAGTACTTC.

V and J are TRBV6-4 and TRBJ2-4; TRBD2 might be the D (5 bases). The CDR3 spans 13 residues. Per germline, CDR1 MRHNA and CDR2 SNTAGT. The germline V and J ends were trimmed by 4 bases and 7 bases, with 11 bases remaining between them. CDR3 DNA: TGTGCCAGCAGTGCGGGGTACAATAACATTCAGTACTTC. Translation: CASSAGYNNIQYF.

This clone was counted only a few times. V usage is TRBV19 and J usage is TRBJ2-5; 8 bases map to TRBD1. CDR3 length: 14 amino acids. V shed 3 bases, J shed 5 bases, and the junction held 5 bases outside the gene matches. Looked up from germline, CDR1 is LNHDA and CDR2 is SQIVND (reference sequence). The DNA for the CDR3 is TGTGCCAGTAGTATTCAGGGGGCGATGGAGACCCAGTACTTC. This sequence encodes CASSIQGAMETQYF. Combining the CDR3 with reference TRBV19 and TRBJ2-5 gives the whole variable domain DGGITQSPKYLFRKEGQNVTLSCEQNLNHDAMYWYRQDPGQGLRLIYYSQIVNDFQKGDIAEGYSVSREKKESFPLTVTSAQKNPTAFYLCASSIQGAMETQYFGPGTRLLVL.

This clone appeared a few times. The V gene is TRBV11-2, the J gene TRBJ1-6; 8 nucleotides line up with TRBD1. The trim removed 1 base at V and 8 bases at J, leaving 1 base unmatched. The CDR3 contains 14 residues. Germline V gene lookup returns CDR1 SGHAT and CDR2 FQNNGV. For the CDR3, the DNA is TGTGCCAGCAGCTTAGGGACAGGGTATTCACCCCTCCACTTT. This gives the protein CASSLGTGYSPLHF.

This clone was detected a few times. The chain uses TRBV11-2 and TRBJ2-1, with D unclear. Trimming cost V 5 bases and J 4 bases, with 27 bases left between them. The CDR3 consists of 19 residues. Germline CDR1 reads SGHAT; CDR2 reads FQNNGV. CDR3 loop: CASSQFITVAVTLYNEQFF. CDR3 in DNA: TGTGCCAGCAGCCAATTTATCACGGTAGCCGTTACCTTATACAATGAGCAGTTCTTC.

The V call is TRBV4-2, the J call TRBJ1-4; TRBD1 is a possible D gene (6 bases). V lost 1 base to trimming and J lost 8 bases, with 8 bases between them. The CDR3 is made up of 13 amino acids. The germline gives CDR1 LGHNA, CDR2 YNFKEQ. The DNA for the CDR3 is TGTGCCAGCAGCCAAGGAACAGGGGAAAAACTGTTTTTT. This codes for CASSQGTGEKLFF.

The CDR3 loop is CASSQLSGLDSYEQYF. The CDR3 nucleotides are TGTGCCAGCAGCCAACTTTCGGGACTTGATTCGTACGAGCAGTACTTC. The V call is TRBV7-9, the J call TRBJ2-7; D is possibly TRBD2 (6 bases). Deletions cut 5 bases from V and 4 bases from J, with 21 bases between. This CDR3 is 16 amino acids long. Germline V gene lookup returns CDR1 SEHNR and CDR2 FQNEAQ (reference sequence). Full variable domain (rest looked up from reference TRBV7-9 and TRBJ2-7): DTGVSQNPRHKITKRGQNVTFRCDPISEHNRLYWYRQTLGQGPEFLTYFQNEAQLEKSRLLSDRFSAERPKGSFSTLEIQRTEQGDSAMYLCASSQLSGLDSYEQYFGPGTRLTVT.